The 20 T cell receptor beta chains presented below share a single source sample, sequenced in a study of T-cell reconstitution after alpha-beta-depleted transplantation in children. Unique molecular identifiers were incorporated during preparation of the TCRbeta library. TCRdb reprocessed the PCR reads with MiXCR, giving one entry per CDR3 protein. The table lists fewer than 550,000 distinct CDR3 sequences, 9.5% to 12% of them singletons. Material: PBMCs, mostly from graft donor cells, obtained 180 days after TCRalphabeta/CD19-depleted stem cell transplant. The receptor source for this set is a female patient between 2 and 15 years old who had a stem cell transplant for aplastic anemia, so the T cells may come from the graft donor.

V is TRBV28 and J is TRBJ1-1; 8 positions match TRBD1. V was pared by 7 bases and J by 6 bases, with 7 bases of the junction left unmatched. The CDR3 is made up of 13 amino acids. Per the germline V gene, CDR1 is MDHEN and CDR2 is SYDVKM. The CDR3: CASNGQGAAEAFF. CDR3 sequence (DNA): TGTGCCAGCAATGGACAGGGAGCCGCTGAAGCTTTCTTT. Full variable domain (remainder filled in from reference TRBV28 and TRBJ1-1): DVKVTQSSRYLVKRTGEKVFLECVQDMDHENMFWYRQDPGLGLRLIYFSYDVKMKEKGDIPEGYSVSREKKERFSLILESASTNQTSMYLCASNGQGAAEAFFGQGTRLTVV.

This clonotype was counted ten times or more. The chain joins TRBV12-3 or TRBV12-4 to TRBJ2-3; D is uncertain. V was pared by 3 bases and J by 4 bases, with 11 bases between. This CDR3 comprises 14 residues. The CDR3 protein is CASSLKAKSDTQYF. Written as DNA, the CDR3 is TGTGCCAGCAGTTTGAAAGCAAAGTCAGATACGCAGTATTTT.

This clonotype was counted many times. J is TRBJ2-2 and V is TRBV4-3; D gene ambiguous. Trimming shortened V by 1 base and J by 4 bases, and 4 bases separated the two germline ends. CDR1 is LGHNA and CDR2 is YSLEER in the germline V gene. The CDR3 is 13 amino acids. DNA for the CDR3: TGCGCCAGCAGCCAAGCCCTCACCGGGGAGCTGTTTTTT. Amino acid sequence: CASSQALTGELFF.

This clonotype has just a few counts. V is TRBV7-2 and J is TRBJ2-2; D remains ambiguous. Germline lookup yields CDR1 SGHTA and CDR2 FQGNSA. CDR3 length equals 14 residues. V was pared by 2 bases and J by 3 bases, with 7 bases between. CDR3 sequence reads: CASSLRVDTGELFF. As DNA, the CDR3 is TGTGCCAGCAGCTTAAGGGTGGACACCGGGGAGCTGTTTTTT.

This clonotype showed up many times. The CDR3 region is CASSPRDRAYEQYF. The DNA of the CDR3 is TGTGCCAGCTCACCTCGGGACAGGGCCTACGAGCAGTACTTC. The J gene is TRBJ2-7, the V gene TRBV9, with 9 bases fitting TRBD1. V lost 7 bases to trimming and J lost 2 bases; unmatched junction nucleotides: 7. Per the germline V gene, CDR1 is SGDLS and CDR2 is YYNGEE. The CDR3 has 14 amino acids.

This clonotype was detected many times. This chain connects TRBV29-1 to TRBJ2-1, with 7 bases lining up with TRBD2. The length of the CDR3 is 14 residues. V dropped 4 bases and J dropped 5; count of bases not matched to a gene: 8. The germline V gene has CDR1 SQVTM and CDR2 ANQGSEA. CDR3 sequence reads: CSVVGRESNNEQFF. The CDR3 nucleotides read TGCAGCGTTGTGGGGCGGGAGAGCAACAATGAGCAGTTCTTC.

This chain joins TRBV20-1 and TRBJ2-7, with 10 bases identical to TRBD2. Germline V gives CDR1 DFQATT, CDR2 SNEGSKA (reference sequence). V was clipped by 2 bases and J by 2 bases; unmatched bases: 9. The CDR3 runs 16 residues. The CDR3 nucleotides are TGCAGTGCTAGACTGTTCGAAGCGGGGGGGCCCTACGAGCAGTACTTC. It encodes CSARLFEAGGPYEQYF.

This clonotype was recorded a few times. The J gene is TRBJ2-1, the V gene TRBV20-1, with a possible D match to TRBD2 (5 bases). Germline V gives CDR1 DFQATT, CDR2 SNEGSKA (reference sequence). CDR3 length: 13 residues. V lost 6 bases and J 2 bases, leaving 11 bases between the germline ends. The CDR3 sequence: CSAIFGAYNEQFF. For the CDR3, the DNA is TGCAGTGCGATTTTCGGGGCCTACAATGAGCAGTTCTTC.

Ten or more counts support this clonotype. This sequence joins TRBV7-2 and TRBJ2-7, with a tentative D call TRBD2 (5 bases). The germline CDR1 and CDR2 sequences are SGHTA and FQGNSA. CDR3 length: 12 residues. Trimming removed 2 bases at V and 4 bases at J, with 6 bases between. The CDR3 protein is CASSLPGYEQYF. The DNA of the CDR3 is TGTGCCAGCAGCTTACCGGGGTACGAGCAGTACTTC.

This chain uses TRBV29-1 with TRBJ1-2, with TRBD1 as a possible D gene (5 bases). Germline CDR1 SQVTM, CDR2 ANQGSEA. The CDR3 loop spans 12 amino acids. V lost 2 bases and J lost 4, with 8 bases in between. The CDR3 region has the DNA TGCAGCGTTGAAAGGGACTTCTATGGCTACACCTTC. Residues: CSVERDFYGYTF.

This clonotype was counted a few times. J is TRBJ1-1 and V is TRBV3-1; 7 nucleotides agree with TRBD1. The germline gives CDR1 LGHDT, CDR2 YNNKEL (reference sequence). Losses at the gene ends were 4 bases for V and 4 bases for J; bases not matched to a gene: 9. This CDR3 region has 15 residues. The CDR3 DNA reads as TGTGCCAGCAGCCGTATCAGGGGGTCGAGCACTGAAGCTTTCTTT. Protein sequence: CASSRIRGSSTEAFF.

This clonotype was detected only a few times. The chain links TRBV27 to TRBJ2-7; 9 nucleotides match TRBD2. The J segment lost 3 bases and the V segment lost 8 bases, leaving 14 bases of the junction unmatched. CDR1 is MNHEY and CDR2 is SMNVEV in the germline V gene (reference sequence). This CDR3 has 16 amino acids. The CDR3 is CASGQWREGYYYEQYF. The CDR3, as DNA: TGTGCCAGCGGACAGTGGCGGGAGGGGTACTACTACGAGCAGTACTTC.

The V gene is TRBV20-1, the J gene TRBJ2-1; tentative D call: TRBD1 (6 bases). Germline lookup yields CDR1 DFQATT and CDR2 SNEGSKA (reference sequence). The CDR3 loop spans 13 amino acids. Trimming took off 6 bases at V and 5 bases at J, with 14 bases between the two ends. The CDR3 region has the DNA TGCAGTGCCCGGGGACACCTGGACAATGAGCAGTTCTTC. This translates into CSARGHLDNEQFF.

The J gene is TRBJ2-1, the V gene TRBV9; 13 bases line up with TRBD2. Trimming took 3 bases from V and 0 from J; bases not matched to a gene: 3. Germline loops: CDR1 SGDLS, CDR2 YYNGEE. This CDR3 has 17 amino acids. CDR3 loop: CASSGLAGGLSYNEQFF. The CDR3 DNA follows: TGTGCCAGCAGCGGACTAGCGGGAGGCCTCTCCTACAATGAGCAGTTCTTC.

J is TRBJ1-5 and V is TRBV6-2 or TRBV6-3; D is unclear. The CDR3 runs 12 residues. V was clipped by 6 bases and J by 10 bases, with 13 bases between them. Germline values: CDR1 MNHEY, CDR2 SVGEGT. The CDR3 region has the DNA TGTGCCAGCAGGTCCGGCCCAAGACCCCAGCATTTT. Residues: CASRSGPRPQHF.

The chain carries TRBV20-1 and TRBJ1-5; D not resolved. The CDR3 extends over 13 amino acids. Trimming removed 4 bases at V and 3 bases at J, with 10 bases between. Per the germline V gene, CDR1 is DFQATT and CDR2 is SNEGSKA (reference sequence). The CDR3 loop is CSAIGGYNQPQHF. In nucleotides, the CDR3 is TGCAGTGCTATCGGAGGGTACAATCAGCCCCAGCATTTT.

V is TRBV12-3 or TRBV12-4 and J is TRBJ1-2; 8 bases fit TRBD1. The trim removed 3 bases at V and 8 bases at J, leaving 5 bases unmatched. CDR3 length: 13 residues. The CDR3 coding sequence is TGTGCCAGCAGTTTTCAGGGGGCTTACGGCTACACCTTC. It encodes CASSFQGAYGYTF.

The V gene is TRBV27, the J gene TRBJ2-7, with 8 bases identical to TRBD1. With 6 bases clipped from V and 2 bases from J, the junction kept 3 bases outside the gene matches. The CDR3 spans 13 residues. Germline CDR1 and CDR2: MNHEY and SMNVEV (reference sequence). The CDR3 DNA follows: TGTGCCAGCAGGCGACAGGGGACCTACGAGCAGTACTTC. Translation: CASRRQGTYEQYF.

This clonotype has only a few counts. This rearrangement joins TRBV20-1 to TRBJ1-2, with D unresolved. Trimming left V 8 bases short and J 7 bases short, with 11 bases between. The germline V gene encodes CDR1 DFQATT and CDR2 SNEGSKA (reference sequence). This CDR3 region has 10 residues. The CDR3 DNA reads as TGCAGTTCAGACTTGGGTGGCTACACCTTC. Translation gives CSSDLGGYTF.

This clonotype showed up many times. The rearrangement uses TRBV29-1 and TRBJ2-4, with TRBD1 as a possible D gene (5 bases). Trimming removed 2 bases from V and 3 bases from J, with 5 bases in between. Germline V gene data show CDR1 as SQVTM and CDR2 as ANQGSEA. The CDR3 consists of 12 residues. The CDR3, as DNA: TGCAGCGTTGAACAGGGCAAAAACATTCAGTACTTC. It encodes CSVEQGKNIQYF. Supplemented by reference TRBV29-1 and TRBJ2-4, the full variable domain reads SAVISQKPSRDICQRGTSLTIQCQVDSQVTMMFWYRQQPGQSLTLIATANQGSEATYESGFVIDKFPISRPNLTFSTLTVSNMSPEDSSIYLCSVEQGKNIQYFGAGTRLSVL.